Listed below are T cell receptor beta chains from one sample, sequenced in a study of control samples from healthy donors and cancer patients. The data were produced by immunoSEQ multiplex PCR, yet TCRdb's version contains in-frame clones alone and is incomplete. The table has 150,000 or so clones, roughly 92% seen once; the top ten hold roughly 0.64%. Sequenced material: blood. The receptor set was obtained from a woman aged 25 to 39 in good health. CDR3s include the opening cysteine and the closing phenylalanine or tryptophan. The order of the fields is clone size, D gene, V gene, J gene, CDR3 protein, CDR3 DNA. The D gene is left open where the match is weak. Size tells how often a clone was seen (once, few, many) or the class of an expanded clone, and some rows leave it out.

clone size: NA; D gene: NA; V gene: TRBV3-1/TRBV3-2; J gene: TRBJ1-1; CDR3 protein: CASSRRQAATEAFF; CDR3 DNA: TGTGCCAGCAGCCGCCGACAGGCGGCCACTGAAGCTTTCTTT
clone size: NA; D gene: TRBD2; V gene: TRBV4-1; J gene: TRBJ2-1; CDR3 protein: CASSQLASGYNEQFF; CDR3 DNA: TGCGCCAGCAGCCAATTGGCTAGCGGCTACAATGAGCAGTTCTTC
clone size: NA; D gene: NA; V gene: TRBV5-1; J gene: TRBJ2-1; CDR3 protein: CASREADPYNEQFF; CDR3 DNA: TGCGCCAGCAGGGAGGCGGACCCCTACAATGAGCAGTTCTTC
clone size: NA; D gene: TRBD1; V gene: TRBV6-4; J gene: TRBJ2-7; CDR3 protein: CASSDREYDEQYF; CDR3 DNA: TGTGCCAGCAGCGACAGGGAGTACGACGAGCAGTACTTC
clone size: NA; D gene: TRBD1; V gene: TRBV9; J gene: TRBJ1-1; CDR3 protein: CASSVDRDTEAFF; CDR3 DNA: TGTGCCAGCAGCGTGGACAGGGACACTGAAGCTTTCTTT
clone size: NA; D gene: NA; V gene: TRBV6-6; J gene: TRBJ1-4; CDR3 protein: CASSPRGSPVYSTGANEKLFF; CDR3 DNA: TGTGCCAGCAGTCCCCGCGGATCTCCGGTGTATTCGACAGGCGCTAATGAAAAACTGTTTTTT
clone size: few; D gene: NA; V gene: TRBV19; J gene: TRBJ1-2; CDR3 protein: CASSNRDGYTF; CDR3 DNA: TGTGCCAGTAGTAACAGGGATGGCTACACCTTC
clone size: NA; D gene: NA; V gene: TRBV27; J gene: TRBJ1-5; CDR3 protein: CASSFGIYSNQPQHF; CDR3 DNA: TGTGCCAGCAGTTTCGGTATCTATAGCAATCAGCCCCAGCATTTT
clone size: NA; D gene: NA; V gene: TRBV6-1; J gene: TRBJ2-7; CDR3 protein: CASSEVPPLGNYEQYF; CDR3 DNA: TGTGCCAGCAGTGAAGTCCCCCCGCTAGGTAACTACGAGCAGTACTTC
clone size: NA; D gene: NA; V gene: TRBV3-1/TRBV3-2; J gene: TRBJ2-5; CDR3 protein: CASSQVWERRETQYF; CDR3 DNA: TGTGCCAGCAGCCAAGTTTGGGAGAGACGGGAGACCCAGTACTTC
clone size: NA; D gene: NA; V gene: TRBV15; J gene: TRBJ1-2; CDR3 protein: CATSRRHGYGYTF; CDR3 DNA: TGTGCCACCAGCAGACGACACGGCTATGGCTACACCTTC
clone size: NA; D gene: NA; V gene: TRBV19; J gene: TRBJ2-3; CDR3 protein: CASSIMTSTDTQYF; CDR3 DNA: TGTGCCAGTAGTATCATGACTAGCACAGATACGCAGTATTTT
clone size: NA; D gene: NA; V gene: TRBV6-5; J gene: TRBJ2-7; CDR3 protein: CASSYSSGTSYEQYF; CDR3 DNA: TGTGCCAGCAGTTACTCGTCAGGGACATCCTACGAGCAGTACTTC
clone size: NA; D gene: NA; V gene: TRBV6-5; J gene: TRBJ1-1; CDR3 protein: CASTLFRTGYTEAFF; CDR3 DNA: TGTGCCAGTACCTTATTCCGAACAGGTTATACTGAAGCTTTCTTT
clone size: NA; D gene: NA; V gene: TRBV9; J gene: TRBJ2-2; CDR3 protein: CASSVVGGHTGELFF; CDR3 DNA: TGTGCCAGCAGCGTAGTAGGGGGGCACACCGGGGAGCTGTTTTTT
clone size: NA; D gene: NA; V gene: TRBV11-2; J gene: TRBJ2-1; CDR3 protein: CASTRDIQLSYNEQFF; CDR3 DNA: TGTGCCAGCACCAGAGATATTCAGCTCTCCTACAATGAGCAGTTCTTC
clone size: NA; D gene: NA; V gene: TRBV6-5; J gene: TRBJ1-1; CDR3 protein: CASSPSGPEAFF; CDR3 DNA: TGTGCCAGCAGTCCCTCTGGGCCTGAAGCTTTCTTT
clone size: NA; D gene: NA; V gene: TRBV29-1; J gene: TRBJ1-4; CDR3 protein: CSVGMSLGHEKLFF; CDR3 DNA: TGCAGCGTTGGGATGTCCCTGGGGCATGAAAAACTGTTTTTT